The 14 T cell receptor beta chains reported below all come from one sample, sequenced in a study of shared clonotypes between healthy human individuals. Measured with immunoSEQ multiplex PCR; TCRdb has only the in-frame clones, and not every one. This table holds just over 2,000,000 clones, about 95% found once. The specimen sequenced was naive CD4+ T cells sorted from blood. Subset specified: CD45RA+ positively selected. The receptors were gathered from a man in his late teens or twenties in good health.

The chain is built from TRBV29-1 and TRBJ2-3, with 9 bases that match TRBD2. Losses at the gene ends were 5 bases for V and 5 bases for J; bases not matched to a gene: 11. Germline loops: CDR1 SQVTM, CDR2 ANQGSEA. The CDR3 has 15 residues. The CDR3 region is CSVRGGAGSLDTQYF. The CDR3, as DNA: TGCAGCGTTCGCGGGGGGGCCGGGTCTTTAGATACGCAGTATTTT.

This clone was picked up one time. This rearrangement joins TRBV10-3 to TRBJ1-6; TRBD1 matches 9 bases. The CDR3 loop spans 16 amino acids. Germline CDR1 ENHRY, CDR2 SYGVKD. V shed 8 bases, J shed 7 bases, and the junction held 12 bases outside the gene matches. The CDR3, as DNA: TGTGCCATCGGGGACAGGGAGCGGGTATCGAATTCACCCCTCCACTTT. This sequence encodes CAIGDRERVSNSPLHF.

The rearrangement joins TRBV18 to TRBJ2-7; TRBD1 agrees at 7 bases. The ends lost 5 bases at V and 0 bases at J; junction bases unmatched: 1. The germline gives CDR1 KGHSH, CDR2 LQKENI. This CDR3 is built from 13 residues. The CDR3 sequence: CASSGDSSYEQYF. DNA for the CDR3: TGTGCCAGCTCAGGGGACAGCTCCTACGAGCAGTACTTC.

The CDR3 here is CASSLATGEHYGYTF. The CDR3 bases are TGTGCCAGCAGCTTAGCGACAGGGGAGCACTATGGCTACACCTTC. The V gene is TRBV7-2, the J gene TRBJ1-2, with 8 bases fitting TRBD1. The CDR3 loop spans 15 amino acids. Germline loops: CDR1 SGHTA, CDR2 FQGNSA. The J segment lost 3 bases and the V segment lost 0 bases, leaving 3 bases of the junction unmatched.

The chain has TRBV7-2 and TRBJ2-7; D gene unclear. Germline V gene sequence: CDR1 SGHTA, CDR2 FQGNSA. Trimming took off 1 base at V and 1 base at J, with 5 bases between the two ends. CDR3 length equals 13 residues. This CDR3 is CASSLEMSYEQYF. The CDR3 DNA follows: TGTGCCAGCAGCTTAGAGATGTCCTACGAGCAGTACTTC.

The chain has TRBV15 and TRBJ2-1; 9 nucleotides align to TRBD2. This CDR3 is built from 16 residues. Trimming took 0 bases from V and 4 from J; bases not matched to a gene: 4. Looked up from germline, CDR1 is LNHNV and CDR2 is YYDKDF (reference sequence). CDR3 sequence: CATSRDAGGTYNEQFF. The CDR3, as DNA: TGTGCCACCAGCAGAGACGCGGGGGGGACATACAATGAGCAGTTCTTC.

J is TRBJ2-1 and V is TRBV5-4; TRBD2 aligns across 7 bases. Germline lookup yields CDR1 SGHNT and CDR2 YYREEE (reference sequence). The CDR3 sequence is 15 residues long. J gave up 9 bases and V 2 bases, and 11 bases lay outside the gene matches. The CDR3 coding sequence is TGTGCCAGCAGCTTTGGTATGGGGGAGGGCCCTGAGCAGTTCTTC. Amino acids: CASSFGMGEGPEQFF.

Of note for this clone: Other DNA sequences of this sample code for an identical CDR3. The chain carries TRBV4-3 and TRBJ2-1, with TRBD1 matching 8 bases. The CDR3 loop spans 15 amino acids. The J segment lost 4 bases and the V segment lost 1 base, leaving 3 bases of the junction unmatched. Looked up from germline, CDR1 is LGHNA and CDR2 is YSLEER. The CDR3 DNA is TGCGCCAGCAGCCAAGTGGACAGGGATTACAATGAGCAGTTCTTC. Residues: CASSQVDRDYNEQFF.

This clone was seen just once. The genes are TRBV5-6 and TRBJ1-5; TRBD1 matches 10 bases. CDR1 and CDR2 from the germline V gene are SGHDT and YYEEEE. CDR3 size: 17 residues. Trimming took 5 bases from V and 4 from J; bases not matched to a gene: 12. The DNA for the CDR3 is TGTGCCAGCAGTCTCGGACAGGGGGGAAGAAAAAATCAGCCCCAGCATTTT. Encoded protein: CASSLGQGGRKNQPQHF.

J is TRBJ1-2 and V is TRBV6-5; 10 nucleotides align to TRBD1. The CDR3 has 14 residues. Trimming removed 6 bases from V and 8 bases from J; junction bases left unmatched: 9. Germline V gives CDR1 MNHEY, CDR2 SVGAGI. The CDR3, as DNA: TGTGCCAGCAGCCGGGACAGGGGCCTCGGCGGCTACACCTTC. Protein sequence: CASSRDRGLGGYTF.

The CDR3 protein is CASSEWWELWNQPQHF. In DNA form, the CDR3 reads TGTGCCAGCAGTGAATGGTGGGAGTTATGGAATCAGCCCCAGCATTTT. The chain recombines TRBV25-1 with TRBJ1-5; D gene uncertain. Germline V CDR1 and CDR2: MGHDK, SYGVNS. Deletions cut 1 base from V and 4 bases from J, with 14 bases between. This CDR3 has 16 residues.

CDR3 bases: TGTGCCAGCAGTTTAGCCCCACTGGTCACCGGGGAGCTGTTTTTT. It is translated as CASSLAPLVTGELFF. This chain links TRBV28 with TRBJ2-2; no firm D call. V lost 2 bases, J lost 4 bases, and 11 bases lay in between. The CDR3 is 15 residues long. Germline V CDR1 and CDR2: MDHEN, SYDVKM. The full variable domain, rest sourced from reference TRBV28 and TRBJ2-2, is DVKVTQSSRYLVKRTGEKVFLECVQDMDHENMFWYRQDPGLGLRLIYFSYDVKMKEKGDIPEGYSVSREKKERFSLILESASTNQTSMYLCASSLAPLVTGELFFGEGSRLTVL.

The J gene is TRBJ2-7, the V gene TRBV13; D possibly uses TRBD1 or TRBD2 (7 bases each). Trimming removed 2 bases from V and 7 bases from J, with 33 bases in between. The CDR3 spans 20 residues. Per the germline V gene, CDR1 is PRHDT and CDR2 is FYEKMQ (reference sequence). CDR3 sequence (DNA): TGTGCCAGCAGCTTAAGGGAGGACAGGCTGGGGCTAGCGGACTTCGGGGAGCAGTACTTC. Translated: CASSLREDRLGLADFGEQYF.

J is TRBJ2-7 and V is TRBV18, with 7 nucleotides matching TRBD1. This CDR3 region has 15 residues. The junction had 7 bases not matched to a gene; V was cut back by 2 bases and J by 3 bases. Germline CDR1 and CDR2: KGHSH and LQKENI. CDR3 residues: CASSPSGTASYEQYF. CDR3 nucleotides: TGTGCCAGCTCACCATCCGGGACAGCAAGCTACGAGCAGTACTTC.